One and the same sample provided the 10 T cell receptor beta chains below, sequenced in a study of blood T cell repertoires in COVID-19. This table comes from immunoSEQ multiplex PCR, and its TCRdb copy is limited to in-frame clones, with some not included. The sample consists of around 99,000 clones, over 60% of them appearing once. The sequenced material came from peripheral blood. These receptors were collected from a human donor in a cohort sampled during active or convalescent COVID-19.

The rearrangement joins TRBV28 to TRBJ2-7; unclear D gene. V was pared by 1 base and J by 5 bases, with 6 bases between. The germline gives CDR1 MDHEN, CDR2 SYDVKM. The CDR3 is 12 residues long. In DNA form, the CDR3 reads TGTGCCAGCAGTTTATTCCCTCACGAGCAGTACTTC. Its translation: CASSLFPHEQYF.

V and J are TRBV6-2 or TRBV6-3 and TRBJ2-2; TRBD1 aligns across 8 bases. The junction had 9 bases not matched to a gene; V was cut back by 6 bases and J by 6 bases. CDR1 and CDR2 from the germline V gene are MNHEY and SVGEGT. The CDR3 length is 15 residues. CDR3 in DNA: TGTGCCAGCAGCCTCCTACAACAGGGGGCCGGGGAGCTGTTTTTT. Its translation is CASSLLQQGAGELFF.

The V call is TRBV11-2, the J call TRBJ1-4, with TRBD1 as a possible D gene (5 bases). V was trimmed by 2 bases and J by 8 bases, leaving 12 bases between them. There are 14 residues in the CDR3. The germline gives CDR1 SGHAT, CDR2 FQNNGV. The CDR3 DNA follows: TGTGCCAGCAGCTTATACAGGAGCCGAGAAAAACTGTTTTTT. Amino acid sequence: CASSLYRSREKLFF.

This sequence joins TRBV19 and TRBJ1-1; 8 bases agree with TRBD1. The CDR3 sequence is 15 residues long. V trimming: 5 bases; J trimming: 4 bases; junction bases outside the gene matches: 9. The germline gives CDR1 LNHDA, CDR2 SQIVND (reference sequence). The chain's CDR3 is CASSGDRGPGTEAFF. DNA for the CDR3: TGTGCCAGTAGTGGCGACAGGGGTCCAGGCACTGAAGCTTTCTTT.

The chain carries TRBV12-3 or TRBV12-4 and TRBJ1-1; TRBD1 matches 7 bases. The CDR3 has 12 residues. V was pared by 6 bases and J by 6 bases, with 4 bases of the junction left unmatched. CDR3 nucleotides: TGTGCCAGCAGGACAGGGTTGGCTGAAGCTTTCTTT. It translates to CASRTGLAEAFF.

The chain recombines TRBV6-6 with TRBJ2-3, with D unresolved. The germline V and J ends were trimmed by 5 bases and 3 bases, with 3 bases remaining between them. Germline V CDR1 and CDR2: MNHNY, SVGAGI (reference sequence). The CDR3 totals 11 residues. The DNA of the CDR3 is TGTGCCAGCAGTCCTACAGATACGCAGTATTTT. The encoded protein is CASSPTDTQYF.

The V gene is TRBV5-4, the J gene TRBJ2-2; D may be TRBD1 (6 bases). Germline V gene lookup returns CDR1 SGHNT and CDR2 YYREEE (reference sequence). V gave up 4 bases and J gave up 1 base, with 14 bases separating them. This CDR3 is built from 16 residues. CDR3 in amino acids: CASSPGTNKNTGELFF. Written as DNA, the CDR3 is TGTGCCAGCAGCCCCGGGACAAATAAGAACACCGGGGAGCTGTTTTTT.

The chain employs TRBV4-2 and TRBJ2-1, with D uncertain. The CDR3 length is 21 residues. V dropped 0 bases and J dropped 0 bases, with 24 bases sitting between them. Germline V gene sequence: CDR1 LGHNA, CDR2 YNFKEQ. CDR3 in amino acids: CASSQEFYGASAISSYNEQFF. As DNA, the CDR3 is TGTGCCAGCAGCCAAGAATTCTATGGTGCGAGCGCAATTAGCTCCTACAATGAGCAGTTCTTC.

This clone was seen just once. The rearrangement links TRBV29-1 to TRBJ2-3; possible D gene TRBD1, 6 bases. V was shortened by 0 bases and J by 3 bases, with 22 bases between the two germline ends. Germline CDR1 SQVTM, CDR2 ANQGSEA. The CDR3 length is 18 residues. The CDR3 region has the DNA TGCAGCGTTGAAGAAGGGACGGGCGGCAGGGGTCCGACAGATACGCAGTATTTT. Protein product: CSVEEGTGGRGPTDTQYF.

This clone is a singleton in its sample. The chain has TRBV24-1 and TRBJ1-5; possibly TRBD1 for D (5 bases). From germline, CDR1 is KGHDR and CDR2 SFDVKD. V lost 6 bases and J lost 7, with 18 bases in between. The CDR3 consists of 15 residues. CDR3 protein: CATSFPRGYGQPQHF. Here the CDR3 DNA reads TGTGCCACCAGTTTCCCCCGGGGGTATGGACAGCCCCAGCATTTT.